These 18 T cell receptor beta chains originate from one sample sequenced in a study of control samples from healthy donors and cancer patients. Clones were sequenced by immunoSEQ multiplex PCR, and TCRdb holds only the in-frame ones, with some missing. Of about 94,000 clones detected, approximately 90% appear once; the ten largest clones hold more than 3.5%. What was sequenced was blood. Receptors originate from a woman between 18 and 29 years old in good health.

The chain is built from TRBV24-1 and TRBJ2-5; no clear D gene. V was clipped by 2 bases and J by 5 bases, with 14 bases between them. The CDR3 runs to 15 residues. In germline, CDR1 is KGHDR, CDR2 SFDVKD. This chain's CDR3 is CATSDSRARRETQYF. The CDR3 DNA reads TGTGCCACCAGTGATTCTAGAGCGCGGCGGGAGACCCAGTACTTC.

The chain has TRBV3-1 (or the pseudogene TRBV3-2) and TRBJ2-5; 9 bases fit TRBD2. This CDR3 is 15 amino acids long. J was trimmed by 4 bases and V by 4 bases; bases with no gene match: 7. Germline CDR1 and CDR2: LGHDT and YNNKEL (reference sequence). CDR3 coding DNA: TGTGCCAGCAGCCCAGGACCGGGACTAGCAGAGACCCAGTACTTC. Protein product: CASSPGPGLAETQYF.

V is TRBV27 and J is TRBJ2-3, with 13 nucleotides matching TRBD2. The CDR3 consists of 16 residues. With 5 bases clipped from V and 2 bases from J, the junction kept 4 bases outside the gene matches. The germline CDR1 and CDR2 sequences are MNHEY and SMNVEV (reference sequence). The CDR3 protein is CASSPGTSGNTDTQYF. The CDR3 bases are TGTGCCAGCAGTCCCGGGACTAGCGGGAACACAGATACGCAGTATTTT.

The chain links TRBV10-3 to TRBJ1-5; D may be TRBD1 (5 bases). CDR3 length: 15 amino acids. Trimming stripped 6 bases from V and 6 bases from J, with 18 bases between. CDR1 and CDR2 from the germline V gene are ENHRY and SYGVKD. The CDR3: CAISEIDSRGQPQHF. The CDR3 DNA is TGTGCCATCAGCGAGATCGACAGTAGGGGTCAGCCCCAGCATTTT.

This chain links TRBV27 with TRBJ2-7, with TRBD1 matching 9 bases. CDR1 and CDR2 (germline): MNHEY, SMNVEV (reference sequence). The CDR3 loop spans 18 amino acids. V lost 2 bases and J lost 6; bases outside the gene matches: 17. The CDR3 loop reads CASSLKAMPGTGSIEQYF. The CDR3 DNA is TGTGCCAGCAGTTTAAAGGCTATGCCCGGGACAGGGTCGATCGAGCAGTACTTC.

V is TRBV3-1 (or the pseudogene TRBV3-2) and J is TRBJ2-5; 9 nucleotides match TRBD2. V was clipped by 2 bases and J by 3 bases; unmatched bases: 1. Germline loops: CDR1 LGHDT, CDR2 YNNKEL (reference sequence). The CDR3 spans 14 residues. CDR3 loop: CASSQLAGKETQYF. CDR3 bases: TGTGCCAGCAGCCAACTAGCGGGGAAAGAGACCCAGTACTTC.

The chain uses TRBV19 and TRBJ1-5; D is perhaps TRBD1 (6 bases). The V gene lost 3 bases and the J gene lost 7 bases, with 13 bases spanning the gap. The CDR3 covers 14 residues. Germline CDR1 is LNHDA and CDR2 is SQIVND (reference sequence). CDR3 in amino acids: CASSMRGAQQPQHF. CDR3 nucleotide sequence: TGTGCCAGTAGTATGCGGGGGGCGCAACAGCCCCAGCATTTT.

The chain is built from TRBV29-1 and TRBJ1-1; D is possibly TRBD1 (5 bases). Germline V gene lookup returns CDR1 SQVTM and CDR2 ANQGSEA. The CDR3 spans 14 residues. Trimming left V 3 bases short and J 0 bases short, with 11 bases between. CDR3 DNA sequence: TGCAGCGTTGACCGTACAGGTTTGAACACTGAAGCTTTCTTT. Its protein product is CSVDRTGLNTEAFF.

The chain combines TRBV10-2 with TRBJ1-5, with a possible D match to TRBD1 (5 bases). The CDR3 sequence is 14 residues long. Per germline, CDR1 WSHSY and CDR2 SAAADI. Trimming removed 6 bases at V and 0 bases at J, with 9 bases between. The CDR3 loop reads CASRGRNSNQPQHF. The DNA of the CDR3 is TGCGCCAGCAGGGGACGGAATAGCAATCAGCCCCAGCATTTT.

The chain combines TRBV3-1 (or the pseudogene TRBV3-2) with TRBJ1-2; 10 positions match TRBD1. With V trimmed by 5 bases and J by 4 bases, 13 bases remained unmatched. Germline loops: CDR1 LGHDT, CDR2 YNNKEL (reference sequence). CDR3 size: 17 residues. CDR3 amino acids: CASSRGTGANLPYGYTF. CDR3 coding DNA: TGTGCCAGCAGCAGGGGGACAGGGGCGAACCTTCCCTATGGCTACACCTTC.

The rearrangement joins TRBV3-1 (or the pseudogene TRBV3-2) to TRBJ2-3; TRBD2 matches 12 bases. CDR1 and CDR2 from the germline V gene are LGHDT and YNNKEL (reference sequence). The length of the CDR3 is 17 residues. The V segment lost 4 bases and the J segment 3 bases; nucleotides outside the gene matches: 8. The CDR3 here is CASSLLSSGGATDTQYF. Here the CDR3 DNA reads TGTGCCAGCAGCCTTTTATCTAGCGGGGGGGCGACAGATACGCAGTATTTT.

The chain links TRBV27 to TRBJ1-2; 9 nucleotides match TRBD1. The CDR3 has 14 residues. The V gene end was trimmed by 4 bases and the J gene end by 5 bases; junction bases not matched to a gene: 5. Germline loops: CDR1 MNHEY, CDR2 SMNVEV (reference sequence). DNA of the CDR3: TGTGCCAGCAGTTCGACAGGGGGGAGGTATGGCTACACCTTC. Amino acids: CASSSTGGRYGYTF.

The chain employs TRBV6-5 and TRBJ1-2; a weak D match, TRBD1 (5 bases). In germline, CDR1 is MNHEY, CDR2 SVGAGI. The CDR3 is 14 residues long. V was cut by 4 bases and J by 8 bases, with 17 bases left in between. CDR3 DNA sequence: TGTGCCAGCAGTTCAGTTGGAGGGGTGGAGGGCTACACCTTC. Amino acids: CASSSVGGVEGYTF.

The chain has TRBV7-3 and TRBJ1-1; no clear D gene. The CDR3 contains 13 residues. The V end lost 4 bases, the J end lost 0 bases, and 6 bases lay between the germline ends. The germline CDR1 and CDR2 sequences are SGHTA and FQGTGA. The CDR3 nucleotides read TGTGCCAGCAGCTCGATAGTGAACACTGAAGCTTTCTTT. Protein product: CASSSIVNTEAFF.

The rearrangement joins TRBV19 to TRBJ2-5, with D uncertain. Germline V gene data show CDR1 as LNHDA and CDR2 as SQIVND (reference sequence). CDR3 length: 13 residues. Trimming removed 4 bases from V and 6 bases from J, with 12 bases in between. DNA of the CDR3: TGTGCCAGTAGTACGGACCCCCCGCAGACCCAGTACTTC. Its protein is CASSTDPPQTQYF.

The rearrangement uses TRBV7-3 and TRBJ2-2; 8 bases agree with TRBD2. Trimming took 2 bases from V and 3 from J; bases not matched to a gene: 5. Germline V gene data show CDR1 as SGHTA and CDR2 as FQGTGA. CDR3 length: 16 amino acids. The CDR3 protein is CASSLGSGGYTGELFF. CDR3 bases: TGTGCCAGCAGCTTAGGGAGCGGGGGATACACCGGGGAGCTGTTTTTT.

The chain is built from TRBV19 and TRBJ2-3; possibly TRBD2 for D (5 bases). Trimming stripped 6 bases from V and 0 bases from J, with 10 bases between. Germline assignment: CDR1 LNHDA and CDR2 SQIVND (reference sequence). CDR3 size: 14 residues. Here the CDR3 DNA reads TGTGCCAGTAGCCCTAGCAGTAGCACAGATACGCAGTATTTT. Translated: CASSPSSSTDTQYF. Full variable domain (missing parts from reference TRBV19 and TRBJ2-3): DGGITQSPKYLFRKEGQNVTLSCEQNLNHDAMYWYRQDPGQGLRLIYYSQIVNDFQKGDIAEGYSVSREKKESFPLTVTSAQKNPTAFYLCASSPSSSTDTQYFGPGTRLTVL.

The chain employs TRBV28 and TRBJ2-4; TRBD2 agrees at 7 bases. Germline V lookup: CDR1 MDHEN, CDR2 SYDVKM. The CDR3 is made up of 15 amino acids. Germline trimming cut 4 bases from V and 3 bases from J; bases unmatched to any gene: 6. CDR3: CASSSSGAGKNIQYF. CDR3 nucleotide sequence: TGTGCCAGCAGTTCCAGCGGGGCGGGCAAAAACATTCAGTACTTC.